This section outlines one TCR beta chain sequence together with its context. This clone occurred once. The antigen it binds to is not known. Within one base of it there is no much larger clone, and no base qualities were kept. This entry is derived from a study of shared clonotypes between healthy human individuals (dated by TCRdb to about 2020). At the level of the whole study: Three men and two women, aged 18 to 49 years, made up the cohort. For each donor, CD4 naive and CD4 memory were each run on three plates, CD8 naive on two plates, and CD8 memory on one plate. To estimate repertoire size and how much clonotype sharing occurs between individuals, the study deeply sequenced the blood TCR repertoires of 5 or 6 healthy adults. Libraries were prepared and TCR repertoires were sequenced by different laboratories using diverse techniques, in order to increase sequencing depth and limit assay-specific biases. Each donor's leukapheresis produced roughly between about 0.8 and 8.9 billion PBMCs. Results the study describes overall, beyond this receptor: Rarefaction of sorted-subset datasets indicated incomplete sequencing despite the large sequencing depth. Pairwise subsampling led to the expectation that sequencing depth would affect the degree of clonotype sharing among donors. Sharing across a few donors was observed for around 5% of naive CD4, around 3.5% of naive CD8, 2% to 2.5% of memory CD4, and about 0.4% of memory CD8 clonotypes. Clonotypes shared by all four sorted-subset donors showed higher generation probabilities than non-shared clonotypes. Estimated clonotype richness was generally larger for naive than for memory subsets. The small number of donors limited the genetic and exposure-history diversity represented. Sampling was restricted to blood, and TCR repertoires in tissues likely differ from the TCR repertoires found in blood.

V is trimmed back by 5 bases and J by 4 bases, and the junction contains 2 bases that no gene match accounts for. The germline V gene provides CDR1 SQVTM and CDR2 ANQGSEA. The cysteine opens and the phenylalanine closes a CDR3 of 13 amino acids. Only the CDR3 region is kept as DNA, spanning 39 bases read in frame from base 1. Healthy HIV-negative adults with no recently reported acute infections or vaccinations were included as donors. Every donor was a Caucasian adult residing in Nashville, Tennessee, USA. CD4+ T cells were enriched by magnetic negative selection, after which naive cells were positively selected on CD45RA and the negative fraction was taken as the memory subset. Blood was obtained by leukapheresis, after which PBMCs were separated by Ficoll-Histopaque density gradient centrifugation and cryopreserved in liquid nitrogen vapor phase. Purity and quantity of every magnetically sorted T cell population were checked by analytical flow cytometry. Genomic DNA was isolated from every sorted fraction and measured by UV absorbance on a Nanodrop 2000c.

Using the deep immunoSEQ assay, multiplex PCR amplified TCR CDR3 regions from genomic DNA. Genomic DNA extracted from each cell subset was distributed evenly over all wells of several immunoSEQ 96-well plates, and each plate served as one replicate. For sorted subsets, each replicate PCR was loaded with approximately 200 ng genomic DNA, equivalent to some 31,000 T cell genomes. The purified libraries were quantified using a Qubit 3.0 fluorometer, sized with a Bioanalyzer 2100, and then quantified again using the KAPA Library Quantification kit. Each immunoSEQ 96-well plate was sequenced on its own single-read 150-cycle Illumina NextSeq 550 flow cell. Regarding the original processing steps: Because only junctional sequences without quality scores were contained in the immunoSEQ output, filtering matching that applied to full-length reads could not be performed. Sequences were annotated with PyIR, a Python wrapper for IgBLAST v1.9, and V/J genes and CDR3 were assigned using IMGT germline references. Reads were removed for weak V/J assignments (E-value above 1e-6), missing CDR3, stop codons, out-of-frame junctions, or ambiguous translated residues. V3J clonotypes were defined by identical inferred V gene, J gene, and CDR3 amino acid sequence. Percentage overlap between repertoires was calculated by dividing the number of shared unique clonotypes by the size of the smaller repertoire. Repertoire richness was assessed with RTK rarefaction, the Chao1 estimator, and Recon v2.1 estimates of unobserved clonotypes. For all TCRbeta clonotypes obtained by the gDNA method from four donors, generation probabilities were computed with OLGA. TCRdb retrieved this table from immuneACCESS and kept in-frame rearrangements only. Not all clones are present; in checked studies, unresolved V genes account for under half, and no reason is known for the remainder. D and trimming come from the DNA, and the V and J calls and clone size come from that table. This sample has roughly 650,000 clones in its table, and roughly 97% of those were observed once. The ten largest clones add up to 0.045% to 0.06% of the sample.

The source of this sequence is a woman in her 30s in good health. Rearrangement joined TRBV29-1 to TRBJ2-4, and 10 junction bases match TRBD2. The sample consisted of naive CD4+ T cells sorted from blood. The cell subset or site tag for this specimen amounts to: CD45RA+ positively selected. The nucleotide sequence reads TGCAGCGTTTTACTAGCGGGAAAAAACATTCAGTACTTC. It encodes CSVLLAGKNIQYF.